The subject of this entry is one T cell receptor (beta chain). Its target is not known. This entry comes from a study of T cells in Graves' hyperthyroidism and ophthalmopathy. The study's findings and limits: Ophthalmopathy cases were set apart from stable hyperthyroidism by a 13 V-J model.

The hyperthyroidism patients had all been newly diagnosed, and their disease duration was under 2 months. Their ages ranged from 18 to 65 years. Uncontrolled infection, other autoimmune disease, pregnancy or lactation disqualified patients from enrolment. V shed 5 bases and J 6 bases; nucleotides not matched to a gene: 12. This CDR3 has 15 amino acids. Germline V lookup: CDR1 KGHSH, CDR2 LQKENI. Authors of the study amplified TCR beta CDR3 regions from RNA transcripts. First-round RT-PCR with HTBI primers amplified the TCR CDR3 region. TCRdb independently ran MiXCR on the multiplex PCR reads; one entry per CDR3 protein. The table has around 400,000 distinct CDR3 sequences, approximately 15% seen once; the top ten hold roughly 26%.

The chain has TRBV18 and TRBJ1-1, with TRBD1 identical over 7 bases. This TCR came from a woman between 18 and 29 years old with Graves' hyperthyroidism that later progressed to Graves' ophthalmopathy. Sequenced: blood. The CDR3 sequence is CASSVQGKEKPEAFF. CDR3 DNA sequence: TGTGCCAGCTCAGTACAGGGGAAGGAGAAGCCTGAAGCTTTCTTT.